The source of this T cell receptor (beta chain) is a study of blood T cell repertoires in COVID-19. Across the whole study: The samples span acute and convalescent COVID-19 from the United States, Italy and Spain. Sample material is recorded as cDNA or gDNA derived from T cells, B-cell-depleted T cells, or PBMCs.

Study processing details: Researchers report that nucleated cell counts were estimated from reference gene primer amplification. Sequenced by immunoSEQ multiplex PCR; TCRdb stores in-frame clones only, minus some. V and J calls and clone size are as listed in that table; D and trimming were resolved from the DNA. This table holds approximately 130,000 clones, over 75% found once. This CDR3 is built from 16 residues. Germline CDR1 and CDR2: LGHDT and YNNKEL (reference sequence). V shed 3 bases and J 7 bases; nucleotides not matched to a gene: 13. The sequencing sample was made of peripheral blood. The chain has TRBV3-1 (or the pseudogene TRBV3-2) and TRBJ1-2; 8 bases map to TRBD1. The source is a man aged 45-65 years with acute or convalescent COVID-19. The CDR3 loop is CASSHHGQGARGGYTF. CDR3 coding DNA: TGTGCCAGCAGCCATCATGGGCAGGGGGCTCGGGGTGGCTACACCTTC.